Included here is one TCR beta chain sequence, with context. This entry comes from a study of siplizumab effects on memory and regulatory T cells. The CDR3 spans 15 residues. The germline V and J ends were trimmed by 6 bases and 5 bases, with 19 bases remaining between them. Germline V lookup: CDR1 MNHNS, CDR2 SASEGT. Profiled with immunoSEQ multiplex PCR; TCRdb holds only in-frame clones, not every one. Altogether more than 90,000 clones are present, about nine tenths being singletons, with the ten largest covering about 12%. The TCR originated in a human donor in good health. Sequencing was performed on non-Treg CD4+ T cells sorted from blood. The chain recombines TRBV6-1 with TRBJ2-5, with D hard to call. The chain's CDR3 is CASRGRLVTVETQYF. The CDR3 DNA reads TGTGCCAGCAGGGGAAGATTAGTTACAGTGGAGACCCAGTACTTC.